The present entry profiles one TCR beta chain with its context. The data derive from a study of blood T cell repertoires in COVID-19. Study-wide background: Collection of acute and convalescent COVID-19 samples took place in the United States, Italy and Spain. In each case, the material was cDNA or gDNA derived from T cells, B-cell-depleted T cells, or PBMCs.

The table came from immunoSEQ multiplex PCR; TCRdb's copy has only in-frame clones and leaves some out. The sample includes about 140,000 clones, 84% of them seen just once. Sequencing input: peripheral blood. This clonotype was obtained from a human donor in a cohort sampled during active COVID-19.

The CDR3 spells CASRALAGVETQYF. DNA for the CDR3: TGTGCCAGCAGAGCCCTAGCGGGAGTAGAGACCCAGTACTTC. The J gene is TRBJ2-5, the V gene TRBV6-5; 10 bases line up with TRBD2. The V gene's germline CDR1 is MNHEY and CDR2 SVGAGI. J gave up 4 bases and V 6 bases, and 5 bases lay outside the gene matches. This CDR3 comprises 14 residues.